This section outlines one T cell receptor beta chain sequence together with its context. These data are taken from a study of blood T cell repertoires in COVID-19. The CDR3 contains 14 residues. Original analysis: It was from reference gene primer amplification that nucleated cell counts were estimated. TCRdb's table, derived via immunoSEQ multiplex PCR, lists solely in-frame clones and lacks some. The DNA was the basis for D and trimming; V, J and clone size are from that table. The repertoire consists of a few hundred thousand clones, with more than 75% occurring once and the leading ten covering over 3.5%.

This receptor was identified in a man aged 25-45 years who had recovered from COVID-19. Sequencing input: PBMCs or T cells enriched from blood (not recorded which). The rearrangement joins TRBV12-1 to TRBJ2-7; TRBD2 is taken as the D call from the table, unchecked against the DNA. TRBV12-1 is a listed pseudogene. CDR3 sequence reads: CASSFPPGLRTQYF. The CDR3 region has the DNA TGTGCCAGCAGCTTCCCCCCGGGACTACGAACACAGTACTTC.